This paragraph reports one T cell receptor (beta chain). From germline, CDR1 is MDHEN and CDR2 SYDVKM. CDR3 length: 15 amino acids. V gave up 8 bases and J gave up 2 bases; unmatched junction bases: 10. The data were produced by immunoSEQ multiplex PCR, yet TCRdb's version contains in-frame clones alone and is incomplete. The sample records approximately 300,000 clones, around 86% being singletons. This sample was taken from a study of blood T cell repertoires in COVID-19. Study in general: Material from acute and convalescent COVID-19 was sourced from the United States, Italy and Spain.

Sequencing was performed on PBMCs or T cells enriched from blood (not recorded which). The gene calls are TRBV28 and TRBJ2-3; TRBD2 matches 7 bases. The source is a woman in her late teens or twenties who had recovered from COVID-19. CDR3: CASLNLERDTDTQYF. The CDR3 DNA is TGTGCCAGCCTAAACTTAGAGCGGGACACAGATACGCAGTATTTT.